The 15 T cell receptor beta chains in this list originate from one sample, sequenced in a study of cytomegalovirus exposure and HLA in healthy donors. Primers included in the PCR were 60 Vbeta and 13 Jbeta primers. The method was immunoSEQ multiplex PCR; TCRdb's version includes in-frame clones alone and lacks a portion of them. This sample has 90,000 to 95,000 clones, with around 80% found just once. The sample comprised PBMCs. Receptors originate from a man in his late teens or twenties in good health and CMV-seronegative.

The chain links TRBV6-5 to TRBJ2-1; 13 nucleotides line up with TRBD2. The germline V gene encodes CDR1 MNHEY and CDR2 SVGAGI. The CDR3 runs 15 residues. V trimming: 6 bases; J trimming: 7 bases; junction bases outside the gene matches: 6. The chain's CDR3 is CASSRTSGGRNEQFF. In DNA form, the CDR3 reads TGTGCCAGCAGCCGGACTAGCGGGGGTAGGAATGAGCAGTTCTTC.

The chain carries TRBV5-6 and TRBJ2-7, with D tentatively TRBD2 (5 bases). This CDR3 region has 16 residues. Germline loops: CDR1 SGHDT, CDR2 YYEEEE. V dropped 0 bases and J dropped 0 bases, with 13 bases sitting between them. As DNA, the CDR3 is TGTGCCAGCAGCTTGGCCGCAAGGAGGAGCTCCTACGAGCAGTACTTC. Translated, it gives CASSLAARRSSYEQYF.

This chain links TRBV6-5 with TRBJ1-6, with D hard to call. The germline V and J ends were trimmed by 6 bases and 11 bases, with 14 bases remaining between them. CDR3 length: 13 residues. Germline V gene lookup returns CDR1 MNHEY and CDR2 SVGAGI. Here the CDR3 reads CASSRENRAPLHF. The DNA of the CDR3 is TGTGCCAGCAGCCGGGAGAATCGGGCACCCCTCCACTTT.

The chain combines TRBV4-1 with TRBJ2-1; D is undetermined. Per the germline V gene, CDR1 is MGHRA and CDR2 is YSYEKL. The CDR3 is 17 amino acids. The V end lost 0 bases, the J end lost 0 bases, and 12 bases lay between the germline ends. Here the CDR3 DNA reads TGCGCCAGCAGCCAAGAAAGAACGCTTAGCTCCTACAATGAGCAGTTCTTC. It is translated as CASSQERTLSSYNEQFF.

The gene calls are TRBV2 and TRBJ2-1; possible D gene TRBD1, 6 bases. Germline V gene lookup returns CDR1 SNHLY and CDR2 FYNNEI. This CDR3 spans 12 amino acids. The V and J ends lost 6 bases and 9 bases respectively, with 12 bases between them. The CDR3 bases are TGTGCCAGCAGCACAGGGTTCAGTGAGCAGTTCTTC. It encodes CASSTGFSEQFF.

The V and J genes are TRBV6-6 and TRBJ1-2; TRBD1 agrees at 7 bases. Germline V CDR1 and CDR2: MNHNY, SVGAGI (reference sequence). V shed 5 bases and J 4 bases; nucleotides not matched to a gene: 7. The CDR3 has 14 residues. CDR3 residues: CASSPRQGSYGYTF. The CDR3 nucleotides are TGTGCCAGCAGTCCAAGACAGGGCTCCTATGGCTACACCTTC.

This clone was picked up a small number of times. V usage is TRBV5-1 and J usage is TRBJ2-1; 9 bases fit TRBD2. Germline loops: CDR1 SGHRS, CDR2 YFSETQ. J was trimmed by 3 bases and V by 2 bases; bases with no gene match: 0. This CDR3 region has 14 residues. The CDR3 loop reads CASSLLAGYNEQFF. The CDR3 DNA reads TGCGCCAGCAGCTTACTAGCGGGCTACAATGAGCAGTTCTTC.

V gene TRBV7-9 combines with J gene TRBJ1-2; no reliable D call. CDR1 and CDR2 from the germline V gene are SEHNR and FQNEAQ (reference sequence). V shed 4 bases and J shed 4 bases, with 16 bases lying between them. The CDR3 contains 15 residues. In DNA form, the CDR3 reads TGTGCCAGCAGCTCTTCAGTACTGGGGAGCTATGGCTACACCTTC. Translated: CASSSSVLGSYGYTF.

V gene TRBV5-1 combines with J gene TRBJ2-2; D gene ambiguous. This CDR3 spans 14 amino acids. Trimming left V 0 bases short and J 1 base short, with 4 bases between. Germline V CDR1 and CDR2: SGHRS, YFSETQ. Here the CDR3 reads CASSLVQNTGELFF. The CDR3 bases are TGCGCCAGCAGCTTGGTTCAGAACACCGGGGAGCTGTTTTTT.

The V and J genes are TRBV9 and TRBJ1-3; D gene uncertain. The CDR3 spans 17 residues. Germline values: CDR1 SGDLS, CDR2 YYNGEE. V lost 3 bases, J lost 4 bases, and 20 bases lay in between. CDR3 nucleotides: TGTGCCAGCAGCGCCAGCCTCCAGATAGCGAGGGGAAACACCATATATTTT. It codes for CASSASLQIARGNTIYF.

The genes are TRBV5-4 and TRBJ2-1, with 9 bases lining up with TRBD1. CDR1 SGHNT and CDR2 YYREEE come from the germline V gene (reference sequence). V lost 4 bases and J lost 5; bases outside the gene matches: 10. This CDR3 comprises 16 residues. In nucleotides, the CDR3 is TGTGCCAGCAGCCGATCCGGGACAGGGCTCCACAATGAGCAGTTCTTC. It yields the protein CASSRSGTGLHNEQFF.

The chain carries TRBV4-2 and TRBJ2-1, with TRBD2 matching 10 bases. Unmatched junction bases numbered 7, after V lost 0 bases and J lost 8 bases. Germline loops: CDR1 LGHNA, CDR2 YNFKEQ. CDR3 length: 16 residues. In DNA form, the CDR3 reads TGTGCCAGCAGCCAAGAGGCAGCGGGGGGGCGGGATGAGCAGTTCTTC. Protein sequence: CASSQEAAGGRDEQFF.

Turning to this clone: One junction end disagrees with the germline gene, perhaps due to a read error. The gene calls are TRBV7-9 and TRBJ1-3; D not certain. The CDR3 loop spans 14 amino acids. Germline CDR1 reads SEHNR; CDR2 reads FQNEAQ (reference sequence). CDR3 protein: CTSSLLGSGNTIYF. The CDR3 coding sequence is TGTACCAGCAGCTTATTGGGCTCCGGAAACACCATATATTTT.

The rearrangement links TRBV4-1 to TRBJ2-3; D is perhaps TRBD2 (6 bases). Germline V gene lookup returns CDR1 MGHRA and CDR2 YSYEKL. CDR3 length: 15 residues. Deletions cut 3 bases from V and 5 bases from J, with 15 bases between. CDR3 bases: TGCGCCAGCAGCCACACCGGGAGTGGGGGAGATACGCAGTATTTT. Protein sequence: CASSHTGSGGDTQYF.

This clone was seen more than once but under ten times. Relative to the germline gene, one junction end is altered; a read error may explain this. The chain combines TRBV6-1 with TRBJ1-5, with TRBD1 matching 7 bases. This CDR3 is built from 12 residues. From germline, CDR1 is MNHNS and CDR2 SASEGT. In DNA, the CDR3 is TGTGCCAGCCGGACAGGCAAGCAGCCCCAGCATTTT. This codes for CASRTGKQPQHF.